Listed below are T cell receptor beta chains from one sample, sequenced in a study of T cells expressing NK-cell markers. Following a re-call of the 5' RACE reads, TCRdb has one entry per CDR3 protein and lacks DNA. The sample's table shows around 470,000 distinct CDR3 sequences. The material sequenced was blood T cells: a sorted CD56 or NKG2C T cell subset, CD4+ or CD8+ T cells, or bulk PBMC T cells (not recorded which). The source of these receptors is a woman in her 50s in good health. CDR3s include the opening cysteine and the closing phenylalanine or tryptophan. Each record gives: CDR3 length, J gene, V gene, CDR3 protein.

cdr3_length: 13; j_call: TRBJ2-2; v_call: TRBV7-7; cdr3_aa: CASSSDSTGELFF
cdr3_length: 15; j_call: TRBJ2-1; v_call: TRBV7-9; cdr3_aa: CASSLAGSGGNEQFF
cdr3_length: 16; j_call: TRBJ2-1; v_call: TRBV4-2; cdr3_aa: CASSRGLGVQWGEQFF
cdr3_length: 18; j_call: TRBJ2-5; v_call: TRBV6-5; cdr3_aa: CASSRRTSGTSGQETQYF
cdr3_length: 16; j_call: TRBJ2-3; v_call: TRBV4-1; cdr3_aa: CASSHAGTGGPDTQYF
cdr3_length: 15; j_call: TRBJ1-5; v_call: TRBV20-1; cdr3_aa: CSARSDRVRNQPQHF
cdr3_length: 14; j_call: TRBJ2-1; v_call: TRBV12-3/TRBV12-4; cdr3_aa: CASTPLRGFDEQFF
cdr3_length: 15; j_call: TRBJ1-3; v_call: TRBV6-6; cdr3_aa: CASRPPLTGGNTIYF
cdr3_length: 15; j_call: TRBJ1-2; v_call: TRBV3-1; cdr3_aa: CASSQGLPTNYGYTF
cdr3_length: 17; j_call: TRBJ1-5; v_call: TRBV7-9; cdr3_aa: CASSRSGTGNSNQPQHF
cdr3_length: 15; j_call: TRBJ1-6; v_call: TRBV4-1; cdr3_aa: CASRDGRSYNSPLHF
cdr3_length: 17; j_call: TRBJ1-1; v_call: TRBV5-1; cdr3_aa: CASSLTGASRGNTEAFF
cdr3_length: 13; j_call: TRBJ2-3; v_call: TRBV20-1; cdr3_aa: CSARVSHTDTQYF
cdr3_length: 15; j_call: TRBJ1-1; v_call: TRBV5-5; cdr3_aa: CASSGRTGKYTEAFF
cdr3_length: 15; j_call: TRBJ1-2; v_call: TRBV7-3; cdr3_aa: CASSLNPGAVYGYTF
cdr3_length: 15; j_call: TRBJ2-3; v_call: TRBV9; cdr3_aa: CASTLGGVSTDTQYF
cdr3_length: 14; j_call: TRBJ2-1; v_call: TRBV7-2; cdr3_aa: CASSLVGLHNEQFF
cdr3_length: 19; j_call: TRBJ2-6; v_call: TRBV5-1; cdr3_aa: CASSLTTRDHLTGANVLTF
cdr3_length: 13; j_call: TRBJ1-1; v_call: TRBV3-1; cdr3_aa: CASSQLQGGEAFF
cdr3_length: 15; j_call: TRBJ2-1; v_call: TRBV10-3; cdr3_aa: CAINWGLSSYNEQFF
cdr3_length: 16; j_call: TRBJ2-7; v_call: TRBV25-1; cdr3_aa: CASSEYGAGPLWKQYF
cdr3_length: 15; j_call: TRBJ2-3; v_call: TRBV7-9; cdr3_aa: CASSLSDSNTDTQYF
cdr3_length: 16; j_call: TRBJ2-3; v_call: TRBV4-2; cdr3_aa: CASSQVGQGYTDTQYF
cdr3_length: 14; j_call: TRBJ2-5; v_call: TRBV19; cdr3_aa: CASSMGQGQETQYF
cdr3_length: 14; j_call: TRBJ2-7; v_call: TRBV15; cdr3_aa: CATSRDPGRYEQYF
cdr3_length: 19; j_call: TRBJ2-7; v_call: TRBV6-5; cdr3_aa: CASSEETSGRALSPYEQYF
cdr3_length: 14; j_call: TRBJ2-7; v_call: TRBV20-1; cdr3_aa: CSAASDRGTYEQYF
cdr3_length: 13; j_call: TRBJ2-2; v_call: TRBV15; cdr3_aa: CATTPGYTGELFF
cdr3_length: 14; j_call: TRBJ2-3; v_call: TRBV7-9; cdr3_aa: CASSLEGTSDTQYF
cdr3_length: 15; j_call: TRBJ1-4; v_call: TRBV15; cdr3_aa: CATSRDNRKDEKLFF
cdr3_length: 15; j_call: TRBJ2-7; v_call: TRBV5-1; cdr3_aa: CASSLGPGDPYEQYF
cdr3_length: 15; j_call: TRBJ2-5; v_call: TRBV27; cdr3_aa: CASSQAPLGGETQYF
cdr3_length: 14; j_call: TRBJ1-4; v_call: TRBV29-1; cdr3_aa: CSVEGGASDEKLFF
cdr3_length: 12; j_call: TRBJ1-1; v_call: TRBV5-1; cdr3_aa: CASSLSGQEAFF
cdr3_length: 11; j_call: TRBJ1-1; v_call: TRBV10-2; cdr3_aa: CATRPDAEAFF
cdr3_length: 14; j_call: TRBJ2-7; v_call: TRBV6-1; cdr3_aa: CASSEAWGNGEQYF
cdr3_length: 13; j_call: TRBJ2-2; v_call: TRBV24-1; cdr3_aa: CATSDPGNGELFF